A single sample gave rise to the 18 T cell receptor beta chains below, sequenced in a study of blood T cell repertoires in COVID-19. The table came from immunoSEQ multiplex PCR; TCRdb's copy has only in-frame clones and leaves some out. Of 300,000 to 500,000 clones listed, around nine tenths are singletons. Source material: PBMCs or T cells enriched from blood (not recorded which). Receptor source: a woman in her 30s with acute COVID-19.

This chain uses TRBV6-5 with TRBJ1-3, with unresolved D. This CDR3 is 13 amino acids long. The germline V gene has CDR1 MNHEY and CDR2 SVGAGI. V was clipped by 6 bases and J by 0 bases, with 6 bases between them. The CDR3 is CASRHFSGNTIYF. The CDR3, as DNA: TGTGCCAGCAGGCACTTCTCTGGAAACACCATATATTTT.

V is TRBV6-5 and J is TRBJ2-5; D might be TRBD2 (5 bases). From germline, CDR1 is MNHEY and CDR2 SVGAGI. This CDR3 spans 12 amino acids. Deletions cut 8 bases from V and 3 bases from J, with 10 bases between. This chain's CDR3 is CASSVGEETQYF. The DNA of the CDR3 is TGTGCCAGCTCCGTGGGAGAAGAGACCCAGTACTTC.

This rearrangement joins TRBV21-1 to TRBJ1-6; TRBD1, as called in the table, went unchecked against the DNA. TRBV21-1 is deemed a pseudogene. The CDR3 length is 14 residues. CDR3 coding DNA: TGTGCCAGCAGCAAAGACCAGGGCGTGTCACCCCTCCACTTT. Protein: CASSKDQGVSPLHF.

The gene calls are TRBV7-3 and TRBJ2-1; 9 bases match TRBD2. J gave up 9 bases and V 5 bases, and 8 bases lay outside the gene matches. CDR1 and CDR2 from the germline V gene are SGHTA and FQGTGA. This CDR3 has 14 amino acids. In DNA form, the CDR3 reads TGTGCCAGCAGCGAGAGACTAGCGGAGGGTGAGCAGTTCTTC. Translation: CASSERLAEGEQFF.

This chain connects TRBV7-9 to TRBJ2-2; 8 nucleotides match TRBD1. Germline CDR1 is SEHNR and CDR2 is FQNEAQ (reference sequence). The V segment lost 5 bases and the J segment 5 bases; nucleotides outside the gene matches: 13. This CDR3 region has 17 residues. This chain's CDR3 is CASSRPLRDRRTGELFF. For the CDR3, the DNA is TGTGCCAGCAGCCGACCTCTCCGGGACAGGAGAACCGGGGAGCTGTTTTTT. Full variable domain (rest looked up from reference TRBV7-9 and TRBJ2-2): DTGVSQNPRHKITKRGQNVTFRCDPISEHNRLYWYRQTLGQGPEFLTYFQNEAQLEKSRLLSDRFSAERPKGSFSTLEIQRTEQGDSAMYLCASSRPLRDRRTGELFFGEGSRLTVL.

The chain recombines TRBV6-2 or TRBV6-3 with TRBJ2-2, with D perhaps TRBD1 (5 bases). Germline V gene sequence: CDR1 MNHEY, CDR2 SVGEGT. The CDR3 runs to 18 residues. Trimming cost V 6 bases and J 2 bases, with 22 bases left between them. The CDR3 here is CASSPPGIQGLNTGELFF. In nucleotides, the CDR3 is TGTGCCAGCAGCCCCCCGGGTATCCAGGGCCTCAACACCGGGGAGCTGTTTTTT.

The J gene is TRBJ2-2, the V gene TRBV19; 8 nucleotides align to TRBD2. The CDR3 loop spans 19 amino acids. Germline lookup yields CDR1 LNHDA and CDR2 SQIVND (reference sequence). V lost 3 bases and J lost 5; bases outside the gene matches: 17. The CDR3 reads CASSIGRGGRDAKTGELFF. CDR3 nucleotide sequence: TGTGCCAGTAGTATTGGCCGGGGGGGCCGCGACGCCAAAACCGGGGAGCTGTTTTTT. Based on the CDR3 plus reference TRBV19 and TRBJ2-2, the full variable domain is DGGITQSPKYLFRKEGQNVTLSCEQNLNHDAMYWYRQDPGQGLRLIYYSQIVNDFQKGDIAEGYSVSREKKESFPLTVTSAQKNPTAFYLCASSIGRGGRDAKTGELFFGEGSRLTVL.

The chain combines TRBV7-2 with TRBJ2-7, with TRBD2 matching over 9 bases. The CDR3 runs 15 residues. V lost 2 bases, J lost 1 base, and 3 bases stayed unmatched. Germline V gene data show CDR1 as SGHTA and CDR2 as FQGNSA. Written as DNA, the CDR3 is TGTGCCAGCAGCTTACCCCTAGCGGGATCCTACGAGCAGTACTTC. The encoded protein is CASSLPLAGSYEQYF.

This clone has a single count. The genes are TRBV7-2 and TRBJ1-6; D is perhaps TRBD1 (6 bases). Trimming pared 2 bases from V and 7 bases from J, leaving 12 bases between. CDR3 size: 15 residues. Per the germline V gene, CDR1 is SGHTA and CDR2 is FQGNSA. CDR3 residues: CASSLLTGINSPLHF. The DNA of the CDR3 is TGTGCCAGCAGCTTATTAACAGGGATCAATTCACCCCTCCACTTT.

Notes on this clone: Germline is not matched at one junction end, which may reflect a read error. This sequence joins TRBV5-1 and TRBJ2-4; D is possibly TRBD2 (7 bases). The CDR3 loop spans 15 amino acids. Germline V lookup: CDR1 SGHRS, CDR2 YFSETQ. Here the CDR3 reads CPSSLAEGGKNIQYF. CDR3 coding DNA: TGCCCCAGCAGCTTGGCCGAGGGGGGGAAAAACATTCAGTACTTC.

This clone came up once. V usage is TRBV19 and J usage is TRBJ2-1; possibly TRBD1 for D (9 bases). V lost 1 base and J lost 6, with 19 bases in between. This CDR3 is 17 amino acids long. Per the germline V gene, CDR1 is LNHDA and CDR2 is SQIVND (reference sequence). The CDR3 protein is CASSIAPGGTGTNEQFF. DNA for the CDR3: TGTGCCAGTAGTATAGCGCCGGGGGGGACAGGGACCAATGAGCAGTTCTTC.

The chain has TRBV24-1 and TRBJ2-1, with 9 positions matching TRBD1. Trimming cost V 5 bases and J 10 bases; bases outside gene matches: 14. The germline V gene encodes CDR1 KGHDR and CDR2 SFDVKD. The CDR3 loop spans 16 amino acids. CDR3 region: CATSASGTGTPKEQFF. The DNA for the CDR3 is TGTGCCACCAGTGCCTCCGGGACAGGGACTCCTAAAGAGCAGTTCTTC.

The J gene is TRBJ2-2, the V gene TRBV29-1, with a possible D match to TRBD2 (5 bases). Per germline, CDR1 SQVTM and CDR2 ANQGSEA. The CDR3 loop spans 11 amino acids. Trimming took 6 bases from V and 6 from J, leaving 8 bases between them. The CDR3 coding sequence is TGCAGCGTGCGGACTGCCGGGGAGCTGTTTTTT. As protein: CSVRTAGELFF.

Here the CDR3 reads CASSSASGDSTDTQYF. Here the CDR3 DNA reads TGTGCCAGCAGCTCGGCTAGCGGGGATAGCACAGATACGCAGTATTTT. The chain carries TRBV7-3 and TRBJ2-3; the match to TRBD2 covers 9 bases. This CDR3 is built from 16 residues. Germline V gene sequence: CDR1 SGHTA, CDR2 FQGTGA. Unmatched junction bases numbered 5, after V lost 4 bases and J lost 0 bases.

The chain combines TRBV12-3 or TRBV12-4 with TRBJ2-7; 7 nucleotides align to TRBD1. This CDR3 region has 13 residues. V gave up 5 bases and J gave up 2 bases; unmatched junction bases: 3. CDR3 coding DNA: TGTGCCAGCAGTAAGGGACAGACCTACGAGCAGTACTTC. This translates into CASSKGQTYEQYF.

The rearrangement links TRBV6-5 to TRBJ1-2; possibly TRBD1 for D (5 bases). Germline V gives CDR1 MNHEY, CDR2 SVGAGI. The V and J ends lost 8 bases and 1 base respectively, with 17 bases between them. This CDR3 has 15 residues. The CDR3 DNA is TGTGCCAGCGTGTTAGTAGGCCAGGGTAACTATGGCTACACCTTC. It is translated as CASVLVGQGNYGYTF.

The chain combines TRBV5-1 with TRBJ2-7, with a possible D match to TRBD2 (5 bases). CDR3 length equals 14 residues. CDR1 is SGHRS, CDR2 YFSETQ, per germline. V was pared by 3 bases and J by 6 bases, with 16 bases between. This CDR3 reads CASSSASFTSEQYF. CDR3 DNA: TGCGCCAGCAGCTCGGCTAGCTTTACCTCCGAGCAGTACTTC.

The chain employs TRBV10-3 and TRBJ1-2; tentative D call: TRBD1 (5 bases). Between the trimmed V and J ends, which lost 9 bases and 2 bases, there was a span of 7 bases. Germline values: CDR1 ENHRY, CDR2 SYGVKD. The CDR3 spans 11 residues. CDR3 coding DNA: TGTGCCATGGGGGGGAACTATGGCTACACCTTC. It codes for CAMGGNYGYTF.